This T cell receptor (beta chain) was documented in a study of T cells in narcolepsy. Overall study context: Healthy controls were enrolled alongside patients with narcolepsy type 1 or type 2. Points from the study as a whole: Autoreactive HCRT-specific and TRIB2-specific clonotypes were marked in same-patient CSF-versus-blood CD4+ comparisons.

The CDR3 is 15 residues long. The V end was cut by 0 bases, the J end by 1 base, with 6 bases between. Germline values: CDR1 MNHEY, CDR2 SVGAGI. Some clones are missing from TCRdb's copy, which holds only in-frame ones; the method was immunoSEQ multiplex PCR. In the table there are about 43,000 clones, roughly 88% of which are singletons. Worth noting for this clone: Its specificity is not known.

This TCR was recovered from a human donor with narcolepsy. The source material was CD45RA- memory CD4+ T cells from PBMCs. The rearrangement joins TRBV6-5 to TRBJ2-2; no clear D gene. CDR3 amino acids: CASSYSSGNTGELFF. The CDR3 nucleotides are TGTGCCAGCAGTTACTCGTCAGGGAACACCGGGGAGCTGTTTTTT.